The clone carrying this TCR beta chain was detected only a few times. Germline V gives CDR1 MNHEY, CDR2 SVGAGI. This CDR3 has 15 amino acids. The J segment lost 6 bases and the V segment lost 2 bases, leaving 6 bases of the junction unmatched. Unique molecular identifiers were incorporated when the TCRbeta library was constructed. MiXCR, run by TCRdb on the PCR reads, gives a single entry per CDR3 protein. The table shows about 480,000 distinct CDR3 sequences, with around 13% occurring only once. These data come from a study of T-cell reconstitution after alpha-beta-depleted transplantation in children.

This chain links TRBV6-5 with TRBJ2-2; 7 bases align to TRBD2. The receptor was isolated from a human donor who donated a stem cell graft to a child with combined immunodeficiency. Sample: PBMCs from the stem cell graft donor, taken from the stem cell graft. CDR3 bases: TGTGCCAGCAGTTACGGGGAGGGTGGACCCGGGGAGCTGTTTTTT. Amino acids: CASSYGEGGPGELFF.